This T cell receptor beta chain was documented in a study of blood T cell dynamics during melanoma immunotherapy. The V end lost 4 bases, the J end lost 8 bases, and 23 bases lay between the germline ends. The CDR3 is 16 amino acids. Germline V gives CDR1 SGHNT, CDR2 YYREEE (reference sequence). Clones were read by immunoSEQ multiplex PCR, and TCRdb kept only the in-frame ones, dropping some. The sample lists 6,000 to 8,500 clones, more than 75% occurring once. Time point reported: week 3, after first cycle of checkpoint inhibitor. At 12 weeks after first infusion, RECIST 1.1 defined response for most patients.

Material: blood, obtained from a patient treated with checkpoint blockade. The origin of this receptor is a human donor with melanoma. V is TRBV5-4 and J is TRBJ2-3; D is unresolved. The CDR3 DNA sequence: TGTGCCAGCAGCCGAATTGGAGATGAGGCGTCGGGTACGCAGTATTTT. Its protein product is CASSRIGDEASGTQYF.